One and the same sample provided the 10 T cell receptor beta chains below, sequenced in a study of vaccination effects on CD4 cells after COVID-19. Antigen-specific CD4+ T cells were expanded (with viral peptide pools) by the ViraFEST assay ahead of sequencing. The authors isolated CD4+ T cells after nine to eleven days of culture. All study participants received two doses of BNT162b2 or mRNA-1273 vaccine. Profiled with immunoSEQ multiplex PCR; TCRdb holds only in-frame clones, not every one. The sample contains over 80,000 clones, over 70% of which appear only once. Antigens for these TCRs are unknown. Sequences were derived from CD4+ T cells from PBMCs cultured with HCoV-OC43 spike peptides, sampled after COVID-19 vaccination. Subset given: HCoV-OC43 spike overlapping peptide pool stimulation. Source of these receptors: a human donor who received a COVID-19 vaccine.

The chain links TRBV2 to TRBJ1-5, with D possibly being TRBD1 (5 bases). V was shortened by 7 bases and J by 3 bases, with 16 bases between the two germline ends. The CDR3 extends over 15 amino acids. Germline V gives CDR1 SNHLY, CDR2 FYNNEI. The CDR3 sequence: CASTKERGDNQPQHF. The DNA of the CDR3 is TGTGCCAGCACCAAAGAACGGGGCGACAATCAGCCCCAGCATTTT.

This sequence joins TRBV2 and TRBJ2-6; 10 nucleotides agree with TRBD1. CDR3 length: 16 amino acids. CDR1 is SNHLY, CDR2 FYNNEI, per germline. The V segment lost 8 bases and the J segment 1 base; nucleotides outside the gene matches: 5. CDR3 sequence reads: CASGQGVISGANVLTF. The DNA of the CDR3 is TGTGCCAGCGGACAGGGGGTTATTTCTGGGGCCAACGTCCTGACTTTC.

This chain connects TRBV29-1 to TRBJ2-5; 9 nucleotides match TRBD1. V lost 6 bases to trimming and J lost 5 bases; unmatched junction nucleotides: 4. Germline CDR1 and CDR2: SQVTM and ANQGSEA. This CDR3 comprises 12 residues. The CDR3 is CSVDRGGETQYF. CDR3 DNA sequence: TGCAGCGTAGACAGGGGGGGGGAGACCCAGTACTTC.

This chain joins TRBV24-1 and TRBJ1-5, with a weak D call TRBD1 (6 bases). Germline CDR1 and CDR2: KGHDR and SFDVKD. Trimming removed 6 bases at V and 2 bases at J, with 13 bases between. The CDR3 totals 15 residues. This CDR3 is CATSQAGEGNQPQHF. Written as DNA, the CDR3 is TGTGCCACCAGTCAGGCAGGGGAGGGCAATCAGCCCCAGCATTTT.

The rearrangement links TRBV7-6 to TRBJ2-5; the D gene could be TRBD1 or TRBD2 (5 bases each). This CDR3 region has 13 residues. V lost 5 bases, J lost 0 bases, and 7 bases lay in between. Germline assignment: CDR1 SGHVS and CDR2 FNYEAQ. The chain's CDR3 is CASSRGHQETQYF. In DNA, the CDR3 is TGTGCCAGCAGCCGGGGACACCAAGAGACCCAGTACTTC.

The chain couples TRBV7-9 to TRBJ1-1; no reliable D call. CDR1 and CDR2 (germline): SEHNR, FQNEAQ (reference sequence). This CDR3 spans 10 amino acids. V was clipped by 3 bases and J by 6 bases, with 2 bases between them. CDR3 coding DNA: TGTGCCAGCAGCTTGGCTGAAGCTTTCTTT. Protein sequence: CASSLAEAFF.

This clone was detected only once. CDR3 loop: CASYRRGNNEKLFF. CDR3 DNA sequence: TGTGCCAGCTATCGACGGGGAAATAATGAAAAACTGTTTTTT. V is TRBV6-6 and J is TRBJ1-4; no definite D call. CDR1 and CDR2 (germline): MNHNY, SVGAGI (reference sequence). The CDR3 is 14 residues long. V was clipped by 8 bases and J by 4 bases, with 14 bases between them.

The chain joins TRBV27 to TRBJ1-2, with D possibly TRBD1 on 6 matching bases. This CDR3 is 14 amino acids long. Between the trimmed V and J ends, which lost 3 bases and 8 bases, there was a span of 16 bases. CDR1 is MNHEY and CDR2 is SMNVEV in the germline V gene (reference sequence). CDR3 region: CASSLNRGPWGYTF. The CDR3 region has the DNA TGTGCCAGCAGTTTGAACCGGGGGCCGTGGGGCTACACCTTC.

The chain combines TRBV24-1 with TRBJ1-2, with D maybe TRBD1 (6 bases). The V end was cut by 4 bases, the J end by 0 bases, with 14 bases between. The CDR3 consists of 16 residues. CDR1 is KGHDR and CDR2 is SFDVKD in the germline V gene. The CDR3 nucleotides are TGTGCCACCAGTGAAGGGGGGACACTAGCTAACTATGGCTACACCTTC. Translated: CATSEGGTLANYGYTF.

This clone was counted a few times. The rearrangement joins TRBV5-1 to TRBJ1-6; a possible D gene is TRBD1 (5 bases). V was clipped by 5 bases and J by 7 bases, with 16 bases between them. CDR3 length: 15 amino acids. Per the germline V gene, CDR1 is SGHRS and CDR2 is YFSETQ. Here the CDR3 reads CASRKTQVFNSPLHF. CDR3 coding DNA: TGCGCCAGCAGGAAGACACAGGTTTTCAATTCACCCCTCCACTTT. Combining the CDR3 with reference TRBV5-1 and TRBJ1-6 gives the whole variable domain KAGVTQTPRYLIKTRGQQVTLSCSPISGHRSVSWYQQTPGQGLQFLFEYFSETQRNKGNFPGRFSGRQFSNSRSEMNVSTLELGDSALYLCASRKTQVFNSPLHFGNGTRLTVT.